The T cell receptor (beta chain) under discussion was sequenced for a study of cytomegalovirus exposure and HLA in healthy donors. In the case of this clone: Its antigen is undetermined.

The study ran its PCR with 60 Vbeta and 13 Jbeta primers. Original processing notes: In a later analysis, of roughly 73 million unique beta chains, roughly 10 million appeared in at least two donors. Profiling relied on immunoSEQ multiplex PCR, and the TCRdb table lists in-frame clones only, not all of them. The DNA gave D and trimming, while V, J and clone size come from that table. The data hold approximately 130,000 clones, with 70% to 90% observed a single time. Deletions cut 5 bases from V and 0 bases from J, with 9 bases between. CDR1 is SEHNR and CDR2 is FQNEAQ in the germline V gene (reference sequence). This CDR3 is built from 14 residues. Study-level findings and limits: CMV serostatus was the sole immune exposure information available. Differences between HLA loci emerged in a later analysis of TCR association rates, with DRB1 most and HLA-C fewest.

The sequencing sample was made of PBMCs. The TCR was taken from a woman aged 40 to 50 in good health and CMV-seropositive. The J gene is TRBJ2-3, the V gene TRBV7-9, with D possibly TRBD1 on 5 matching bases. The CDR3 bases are TGTGCCAGCAGCCAGACAGTTAGCACAGATACGCAGTATTTT. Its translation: CASSQTVSTDTQYF.